This is a list of T cell receptor beta chains from one sample in a study of T cell changes during pregnancy in multiple sclerosis. The assay was immunoSEQ multiplex PCR, and TCRdb's table has in-frame clones only and misses some. The repertoire holds around 100,000 clones, with 92% as singletons. Sequences were derived from peripheral blood, sampled in the third trimester of pregnancy. The source of these receptors is a female donor with multiple sclerosis, enrolled in a pregnancy study. The CDR3 runs from the conserved cysteine through the conserved F or W. The order of the fields is clone size, D gene, V gene, J gene, CDR3 protein, CDR3 DNA. A D gene is named only where the DNA matches it firmly. Rows may omit the clone size; those that give it use once, few, many or a size class.

-,-,TRBV30,TRBJ2-1,CACRLPGNEQFF,TGTGCCTGCCGTTTACCGGGGAATGAGCAGTTCTTC
-,-,TRBV11-2,TRBJ1-1,CASGLYTEAFF,TGTGCCAGCGGCCTTTACACTGAAGCTTTCTTT
-,TRBD1,TRBV9,TRBJ2-1,CASSVLGDRGLSEQFF,TGTGCCAGCAGCGTATTAGGGGACAGGGGATTAAGTGAGCAGTTCTTC
-,-,TRBV5-1,TRBJ1-1,CASSLDQMNTEAFF,TGCGCCAGCAGCTTGGATCAGATGAACACTGAAGCTTTCTTT
-,TRBD2,TRBV19,TRBJ2-5,CASSRTGLAGGAQETQYF,TGTGCCAGTAGCCGGACGGGACTAGCGGGGGGGGCACAAGAGACCCAGTACTTC
-,TRBD1,TRBV19,TRBJ1-1,CASSFQGAGEAFF,TGTGCCAGTAGTTTCCAGGGGGCGGGAGAAGCTTTCTTT
-,-,TRBV15,TRBJ2-6,CATSRTDNSGANVLTF,TGTGCCACCAGCAGAACAGACAACTCTGGGGCCAACGTCCTGACTTTC
-,-,TRBV5-5,TRBJ1-1,CASSLQWETTSEAFF,TGTGCCAGCAGCTTACAATGGGAGACTACTTCCGAAGCTTTCTTT
-,TRBD1,TRBV5-1,TRBJ1-1,CASSLPSDRENTEAFF,TGCGCCAGCAGCCTCCCAAGTGACAGGGAGAACACTGAAGCTTTCTTT
-,TRBD2,TRBV6-5,TRBJ2-3,CASTQRGSSTDTQYF,TGTGCCAGCACTCAGCGGGGGTCGAGCACAGATACGCAGTATTTT
-,TRBD1,TRBV29-1,TRBJ1-2,CSVEDRAYGYTF,TGCAGCGTTGAGGACAGGGCCTATGGCTACACCTTC
-,TRBD1,TRBV5-4,TRBJ1-2,CASRAGGFVYGYTF,TGTGCCAGCCGCGCAGGGGGTTTTGTCTATGGCTACACCTTC
-,-,TRBV25-1,TRBJ2-5,CASRGALETQYF,TGTGCCAGCAGGGGGGCTCTGGAGACCCAGTACTTC
-,TRBD2,TRBV5-1,TRBJ2-3,CASSFGSGTTDTQYF,TGCGCCAGCAGCTTTGGTAGCGGGACCACAGATACGCAGTATTTT
-,-,TRBV5-4,TRBJ2-3,CASSLAAGTTSTQYF,TGTGCCAGCAGCTTGGCGGCGGGAACCACCAGTACGCAGTATTTT
-,TRBD2,TRBV27,TRBJ2-3,CASRIGLAGGPDTQYF,TGTGCCAGCAGGATAGGACTAGCGGGAGGGCCAGATACGCAGTATTTT
-,-,TRBV2,TRBJ1-6,CASKGLVESPLHF,TGTGCCAGCAAAGGACTGGTAGAATCACCCCTCCACTTT
-,TRBD1,TRBV5-6,TRBJ2-7,CASRWGQIAYEQYF,TGTGCCAGCCGATGGGGACAGATAGCCTACGAGCAGTACTTC
-,TRBD1,TRBV10-3,TRBJ1-3,CAVGTAGNTIYF,TGTGCCGTCGGGACAGCTGGAAACACCATATATTTT
-,-,TRBV19,TRBJ1-3,CASSIIGSSGNTIYF,TGTGCCAGTAGTATAATCGGGAGTTCTGGAAACACCATATATTTT
-,-,TRBV6-5,TRBJ1-2,CASRRTKDYGYTF,TGTGCCAGCAGACGGACAAAAGACTATGGCTACACCTTC
-,-,TRBV30,TRBJ2-3,CAAQVADTQYF,TGTGCCGCCCAGGTGGCAGATACGCAGTATTTT
-,-,TRBV7-2,TRBJ1-2,CASSPEFGGAGGYTF,TGTGCCAGCAGCCCCGAATTTGGGGGGGCCGGTGGCTACACCTTC
-,-,TRBV5-1,TRBJ1-1,CASSLVPGEWTEAFF,TGCGCCAGCAGCTTGGTTCCAGGGGAGTGGACTGAAGCTTTCTTT
-,-,TRBV6-5,TRBJ2-7,CASSRRTGEQYF,TGTGCCAGCAGTCGCAGAACAGGCGAGCAGTACTTC
-,-,TRBV20-1,TRBJ1-4,CSARGREKLFF,TGCAGTGCTAGGGGCCGAGAAAAACTGTTTTTT
-,TRBD1,TRBV7-2,TRBJ2-7,CASSLLGQGAYEQYF,TGTGCCAGCAGCTTGTTGGGACAGGGGGCTTACGAGCAGTACTTC
-,-,TRBV30,TRBJ2-7,CAWSSLYEQYF,TGTGCCTGGAGTTCCTTGTACGAGCAGTACTTC
-,-,TRBV6-1,TRBJ1-1,CASSGGVRSGTNTEAFF,TGTGCCAGCAGTGGGGGGGTGAGGTCGGGAACCAACACTGAAGCTTTCTTT
-,TRBD2,TRBV12-5,TRBJ2-3,CASGVWGGPGTQYF,TGTGCTAGTGGTGTTTGGGGAGGGCCCGGTACGCAGTATTTT
-,TRBD1,TRBV27,TRBJ2-5,CASSLPLGQTLQETQYF,TGTGCCAGCAGTTTACCCCTGGGACAGACCCTCCAAGAGACCCAGTACTTC
-,-,TRBV19,TRBJ1-2,CASSIGRGLNANYGYTF,TGTGCCAGTAGTATCGGCAGGGGCTTGAATGCTAACTATGGCTACACCTTC
-,-,TRBV5-1,TRBJ2-1,CASSLLRGLADNEQFF,TGCGCCAGCAGCTTGCTTAGGGGATTGGCGGACAATGAGCAGTTCTTC
-,TRBD1,TRBV6-1,TRBJ1-2,CASSQTGTGDGYTF,TGTGCCAGCAGTCAAACCGGGACAGGGGATGGCTACACCTTC
-,TRBD1,TRBV11-2,TRBJ1-5,CASSLEEGGRQPQHF,TGTGCCAGCAGCTTAGAAGAAGGGGGCCGGCAGCCCCAGCATTTT
-,TRBD1,TRBV6-1,TRBJ1-6,CASSAPGGIDNSPLHF,TGTGCCAGCAGTGCCCCAGGGGGAATCGATAATTCACCCCTCCACTTT
-,-,TRBV11-2,TRBJ1-3,CASSSTGPSSGNTIYF,TGTGCCAGCAGCTCGACAGGCCCCAGCTCTGGAAACACCATATATTTT
-,-,TRBV30,TRBJ2-6,CAWSRLASGANVLTF,TGTGCCTGGAGTCGGTTAGCCTCTGGGGCCAACGTCCTGACTTTC
-,TRBD2,TRBV6-1,TRBJ2-1,CASSLLAGKYNEQFF,TGTGCCAGCAGCCTACTAGCGGGGAAGTACAATGAGCAGTTCTTC
-,-,TRBV6-5,TRBJ1-2,CASSITGSGYGYTF,TGTGCCAGCAGTATAACAGGGTCCGGGTATGGCTACACCTTC
-,TRBD1,TRBV7-9,TRBJ2-7,CASSFGQGGYEQYF,TGTGCCAGCAGCTTCGGACAGGGAGGATACGAGCAGTACTTC
-,-,TRBV7-3,TRBJ2-6,CASSPLSSGANVLTF,TGTGCCAGCAGCCCCTTGAGCTCTGGGGCCAACGTCCTGACTTTC
-,TRBD2,TRBV5-4,TRBJ2-1,CASSLGLAGGPGYNEQFF,TGTGCCAGCAGCTTGGGACTAGCGGGAGGGCCAGGCTACAATGAGCAGTTCTTC
-,-,TRBV10-3,TRBJ2-1,CAIREYRDDPDLSYNEQFF,TGTGCCATCAGGGAATACAGGGACGACCCCGATTTATCCTACAATGAGCAGTTCTTC
once,TRBD1,TRBV9,TRBJ2-5,CASSVGLGQGEETQYF,TGTGCCAGCAGCGTAGGATTGGGACAGGGGGAAGAGACCCAGTACTTC
-,-,TRBV29-1,TRBJ1-2,CSVEGDGTNYGYTF,TGCAGCGTTGAGGGGGACGGGACAAACTATGGCTACACCTTC
-,TRBD1,TRBV5-1,TRBJ1-1,CASSFLLTGDTEAFF,TGCGCCAGCAGCTTCCTTCTGACAGGGGACACTGAAGCTTTCTTT
-,TRBD2,TRBV6-5,TRBJ2-7,CASSYSLVAGEEQYF,TGTGCCAGCAGTTACTCGTTGGTAGCGGGAGAAGAGCAGTACTTC
-,-,TRBV20-1,TRBJ1-5,CSAGAGVPQHF,TGCAGTGCAGGGGCAGGGGTGCCCCAGCATTTT
-,-,TRBV19,TRBJ1-2,CASSIDPRTRDNPYGYTF,TGTGCCAGTAGTATAGATCCGCGCACCAGGGATAACCCCTATGGCTACACCTTC
-,-,TRBV2,TRBJ2-5,CASSEARGLVETQYF,TGTGCCAGCAGTGAAGCGCGGGGATTGGTGGAGACCCAGTACTTC
-,-,TRBV7-3,TRBJ1-1,CASSLSANTEAFF,TGTGCCAGCAGCTTAAGCGCCAACACTGAAGCTTTCTTT
-,-,TRBV19,TRBJ2-2,CASSIVGSGELFF,TGTGCCAGTAGTATAGTCGGGTCCGGGGAGCTGTTTTTT
-,-,TRBV18,TRBJ1-6,CASSRSGERGTSPLHF,TGTGCCAGCTCACGTTCAGGGGAAAGGGGGACTTCACCCCTCCACTTT
-,-,TRBV6-5,TRBJ2-5,CASKGVEETQYF,TGTGCCAGCAAAGGGGTAGAGGAGACCCAGTACTTC